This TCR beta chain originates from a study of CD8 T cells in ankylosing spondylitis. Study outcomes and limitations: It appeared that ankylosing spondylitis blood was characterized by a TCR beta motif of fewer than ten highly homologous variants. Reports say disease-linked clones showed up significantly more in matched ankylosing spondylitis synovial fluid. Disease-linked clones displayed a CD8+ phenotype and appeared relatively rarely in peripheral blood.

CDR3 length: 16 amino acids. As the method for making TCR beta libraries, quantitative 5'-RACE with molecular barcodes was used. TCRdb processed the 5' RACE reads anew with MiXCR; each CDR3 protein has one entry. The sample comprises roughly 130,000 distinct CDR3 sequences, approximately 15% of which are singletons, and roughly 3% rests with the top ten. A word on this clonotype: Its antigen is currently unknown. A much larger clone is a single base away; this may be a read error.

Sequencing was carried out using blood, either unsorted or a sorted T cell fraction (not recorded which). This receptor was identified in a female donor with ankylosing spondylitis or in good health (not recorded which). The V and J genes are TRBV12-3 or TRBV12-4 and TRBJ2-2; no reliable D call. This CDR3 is CDSSPWPGSNTGELFF. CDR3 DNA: TGTGACAGCAGTCCCTGGCCAGGATCGAACACCGGGGAGCTGTTTTTT.